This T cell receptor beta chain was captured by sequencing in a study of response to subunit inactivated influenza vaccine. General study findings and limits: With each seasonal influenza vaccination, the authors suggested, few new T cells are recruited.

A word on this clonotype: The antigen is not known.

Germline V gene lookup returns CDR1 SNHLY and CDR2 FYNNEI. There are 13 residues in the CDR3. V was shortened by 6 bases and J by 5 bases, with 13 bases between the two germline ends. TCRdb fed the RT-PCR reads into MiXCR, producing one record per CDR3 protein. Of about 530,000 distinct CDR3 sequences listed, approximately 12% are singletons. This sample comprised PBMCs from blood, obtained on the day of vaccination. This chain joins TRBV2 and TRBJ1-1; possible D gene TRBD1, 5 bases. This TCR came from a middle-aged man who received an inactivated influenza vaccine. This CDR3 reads CASSGGGRTEAFF. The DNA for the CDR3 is TGTGCCAGCAGCGGGGGTGGCCGGACTGAAGCTTTCTTT.